This T cell receptor beta chain was retrieved from a study of blood T cell repertoires in COVID-19. On the study more broadly: Italy, Spain and the United States were the sources of the convalescent and acute COVID-19 samples.

The protocol was immunoSEQ multiplex PCR, while the TCRdb copy is restricted to in-frame clones and leaves out a portion. The table shows around 170,000 clones, with around 80% occurring only once. This TCR was sampled from a man aged 25 to 40 with active or convalescent COVID-19. Sequenced input: peripheral blood.

CDR3 in DNA: TGTGCCAGCGGGAAAGCAGGGTGGGACATTCAGTACTTC. Its protein product is CASGKAGWDIQYF. V and J are TRBV25-1 and TRBJ2-4; tentative D call: TRBD1 (5 bases). Germline values: CDR1 MGHDK, CDR2 SYGVNS. Deletions cut 8 bases from V and 8 bases from J, with 16 bases between. The CDR3 contains 13 residues.